This T cell receptor beta chain was recorded in a study of blood T cells in healthy people across ages. Primed by a sample-barcoded 5' primer and a J-beta primer mix, a second PCR proceeded for roughly 6 to 12 cycles. TCRdb fed the 5' RACE reads into MiXCR, producing one record per CDR3 protein. The repertoire consists of 780,000 or so distinct CDR3 sequences, with 45% to 70% occurring once and the leading ten covering about a quarter. Germline V gene data show CDR1 as DFQATT and CDR2 as SNEGSKA (reference sequence). The V segment lost 8 bases and the J segment 4 bases; nucleotides outside the gene matches: 3. This CDR3 contains 11 residues. This clonotype was detected only a few times.

The receptor's source is a man aged 35-49 years in good health. The rearrangement links TRBV20-1 to TRBJ2-5; 8 bases match TRBD2. Sequencing was performed on blood. CDR3 protein: CSWLAGETQYF. In nucleotides, the CDR3 is TGCAGTTGGCTAGCGGGAGAGACCCAGTACTTC.